The 5 T cell receptor beta chains below all came from one sample that was sequenced in a study of identical twins (dated by TCRdb to the mid-2010s). The library came from 5' RACE. The run used an Illumina HiSeq 2000. TCRdb took the public reads, trimmed them with fastp at Q25, ran MiXCR for clone calling and kept in-frame beta chains. Rows with a matching CDR3 protein are joined into one entry that keeps the most common DNA and genes. Within this sample are 420,000 or so distinct CDR3 sequences, with less than 20% of them counted one time only. Around 12% of the sample lies in the top ten. Specimen: naive T cells sorted from blood. The cell subset or site tag for this specimen amounts to: cells isolated with a human naive T-cell isolation kit. These receptors were taken from a man in his forties or fifties in good health.

The sample holds one count of this clonotype. V gene TRBV7-8 combines with J gene TRBJ2-5; TRBD2 matches 11 bases. CDR1 is SGHVS and CDR2 is FQNEAQ in the germline V gene. V was clipped by 3 bases and J by 7 bases; unmatched bases: 7. The CDR3 is 15 residues long. CDR3 in DNA: TGTGCCAGCAGCTTGGGACTAGCGGAGATGGGGACCCAGTACTTC. As protein: CASSLGLAEMGTQYF. Based on the CDR3 plus reference TRBV7-8 and TRBJ2-5, the full variable domain is GAGVSQSPRYKVAKRGQDVALRCDPISGHVSLFWYQQALGQGPEFLTYFQNEAQLDKSGLPSDRFFAERPEGSVSTLKIQRTQQEDSAVYLCASSLGLAEMGTQYFGPGTRLLVL.

The CDR3, as DNA: TGCAGTGCTAGAGCGCTGACAGGGGTCGCGAACACCGGGGAGCTGTTTTTT. Translating gives CSARALTGVANTGELFF. The V and J genes are TRBV20-1 and TRBJ2-2, with 8 nucleotides matching TRBD1. Trimming took 1 base from V and 0 from J; bases not matched to a gene: 7. Germline CDR1 is DFQATT and CDR2 is SNEGSKA (reference sequence). The CDR3 length is 17 residues.

This clonotype was counted between two and nine times. The chain combines TRBV6-1 with TRBJ2-7; TRBD2 is a possible D gene (5 bases). Germline V CDR1 and CDR2: MNHNS, SASEGT. The CDR3 covers 17 residues. V was trimmed by 6 bases and J by 0 bases, leaving 21 bases between them. CDR3 sequence (DNA): TGTGCCAGCAGCCCGAGAGGGAGCCCCTACTACTCCTACGAGCAGTACTTC. It is translated as CASSPRGSPYYSYEQYF.

This clonotype was recorded only once. The V call is TRBV5-1, the J call TRBJ1-1; no reliable D call. In germline, CDR1 is SGHRS, CDR2 YFSETQ. The length of the CDR3 is 13 residues. The V gene lost 0 bases and the J gene lost 6 bases, with 9 bases spanning the gap. The CDR3 bases are TGCGCCAGCAGCTTGGGAGGAAAGTCTGAAGCTTTCTTT. This sequence encodes CASSLGGKSEAFF.

V usage is TRBV27 and J usage is TRBJ1-5; D is perhaps TRBD1 (6 bases). The V gene lost 6 bases and the J gene lost 7 bases, with 13 bases spanning the gap. The CDR3 runs 13 residues. Germline assignment: CDR1 MNHEY and CDR2 SMNVEV (reference sequence). Here the CDR3 reads CASSSGVRQPQHF. The CDR3 DNA sequence: TGTGCCAGCAGCTCAGGGGTTCGGCAGCCCCAGCATTTT.